Presented here are 20 T cell receptor beta chains from one specimen sequenced in a study of T-cell reconstitution after alpha-beta-depleted transplantation in children. Using unique molecular identifiers, the investigators prepared the TCRbeta library. From the PCR reads, TCRdb called clonotypes with MiXCR, one entry per CDR3 protein. Among 600,000 to 800,000 distinct CDR3 sequences listed, around 13% were seen once. Material: PBMCs, obtained before TCRalphabeta/CD19-depleted stem cell transplant. Receptors were obtained from a girl between 2 and 10 years old with congenital amegakaryocytic thrombocytopenia, due to receive a stem cell transplant.

V gene TRBV7-9 combines with J gene TRBJ1-2, with 8 bases fitting TRBD1. Germline V gene sequence: CDR1 SEHNR, CDR2 FQNEAQ (reference sequence). J lost 4 bases, V lost 5 bases, and 6 bases had no gene match. The CDR3 totals 14 residues. Written as DNA, the CDR3 is TGTGCCAGCAGCCACGACAGGGGTCCCTATGGCTACACCTTC. Protein sequence: CASSHDRGPYGYTF.

This clonotype was observed at least ten times. The chain couples TRBV5-1 to TRBJ2-7; maybe TRBD1 (5 bases). The ends were cut back, 0 bases at V and 5 bases at J, with 9 bases in the middle. Germline-derived CDR1 and CDR2 are SGHRS and YFSETQ. The CDR3 is 13 residues long. This CDR3 is CASSLDRMNEQYF. The CDR3 nucleotides are TGCGCCAGCAGCTTGGACAGGATGAACGAGCAGTACTTC.

Many counts were recorded for this clonotype. The CDR3 region is CASSFSSWQGAEAQYF. CDR3 coding DNA: TGCGCCAGCAGCTTCTCCTCCTGGCAGGGGGCTGAGGCCCAGTACTTC. The J gene is TRBJ2-5, the V gene TRBV5-1; 8 bases align to TRBD1. Germline-derived CDR1 and CDR2 are SGHRS and YFSETQ. The length of the CDR3 is 16 residues. J gave up 9 bases and V 2 bases, and 15 bases lay outside the gene matches.

This clonotype was picked up many times. V usage is TRBV10-3 and J usage is TRBJ2-2; no clear D gene. This CDR3 is 16 amino acids long. CDR1 and CDR2 (germline): ENHRY, SYGVKD. V lost 4 bases to trimming and J lost 0 bases, with 12 bases between them. CDR3 region: CAISGPRTPNTGELFF. The CDR3 bases are TGTGCCATCAGTGGCCCTAGAACGCCGAACACCGGGGAGCTGTTTTTT.

This clonotype was seen only a few times. The rearrangement joins TRBV5-5 to TRBJ2-5; D is possibly TRBD1 or TRBD2 (5 bases each). V lost 4 bases and J 5 bases, leaving 12 bases between the germline ends. Germline values: CDR1 SGHKS, CDR2 YYEKEE (reference sequence). The CDR3 spans 13 residues. The CDR3 coding sequence is TGTGCCAGCAGCGGGGACGTTTTGGAGACCCAGTACTTC. Translation gives CASSGDVLETQYF.

This sequence joins TRBV28 and TRBJ2-1; D is perhaps TRBD2 (6 bases). Trimming removed 4 bases at V and 10 bases at J, with 20 bases between. Germline V gene sequence: CDR1 MDHEN, CDR2 SYDVKM. The CDR3 has 15 residues. In DNA form, the CDR3 reads TGTGCCAGCAGTTCCCCCTCGGGGCGGGACCTAGAGCAGTTCTTC. Translation gives CASSSPSGRDLEQFF.

The chain recombines TRBV5-1 with TRBJ2-4, with 7 positions matching TRBD1. CDR3 size: 14 residues. Germline CDR1 and CDR2: SGHRS and YFSETQ. Trimming at V came to 4 bases and at J to 7 bases, leaving 8 bases not matched to a gene. The CDR3 spells CASSHRDRDNIQYF. CDR3 DNA sequence: TGCGCCAGCAGCCACCGGGACAGAGACAACATTCAGTACTTC.

V gene TRBV14 combines with J gene TRBJ2-7; 13 positions match TRBD2. CDR3 length equals 20 residues. V trimming: 4 bases; J trimming: 1 base; junction bases outside the gene matches: 16. Germline V gene data show CDR1 as SGHDN and CDR2 as FVKESK. CDR3 sequence: CASSPSTAYLGLAGSYEQYF. CDR3 nucleotides: TGTGCCAGCAGCCCTTCGACAGCTTACCTGGGACTAGCGGGGTCCTACGAGCAGTACTTC.

This clonotype appeared many times. The V call is TRBV10-3, the J call TRBJ2-5, with 8 bases identical to TRBD2. The germline V gene has CDR1 ENHRY and CDR2 SYGVKD. The CDR3 sequence is 16 residues long. Trimming took 3 bases from V and 3 from J; bases not matched to a gene: 9. CDR3 in amino acids: CAISDPLRAGEETQYF. CDR3 in DNA: TGTGCCATCAGTGATCCGCTGCGAGCGGGAGAAGAGACCCAGTACTTC.

The chain combines TRBV5-1 with TRBJ2-1; the D gene is possibly TRBD2 (7 bases). Germline V gene lookup returns CDR1 SGHRS and CDR2 YFSETQ. The CDR3 extends over 16 amino acids. Deletions cut 4 bases from V and 7 bases from J, with 21 bases between. CDR3 region: CASSAWWGRGRNEQFF. CDR3 coding DNA: TGCGCCAGCAGCGCCTGGTGGGGGAGGGGGAGGAATGAGCAGTTCTTC. Full variable domain (outside the CDR3, taken from reference TRBV5-1 and TRBJ2-1): KAGVTQTPRYLIKTRGQQVTLSCSPISGHRSVSWYQQTPGQGLQFLFEYFSETQRNKGNFPGRFSGRQFSNSRSEMNVSTLELGDSALYLCASSAWWGRGRNEQFFGPGTRLTVL.

This clonotype was detected many times. The V and J genes are TRBV29-1 and TRBJ1-4, with D perhaps matching TRBD1 (5 bases). Trimming shortened V by 5 bases and J by 4 bases, and 11 bases separated the two germline ends. CDR3 length equals 13 residues. Germline-derived CDR1 and CDR2 are SQVTM and ANQGSEA. The CDR3 loop reads CSVTRQYNEKLFF. CDR3 sequence (DNA): TGCAGCGTTACCCGACAGTATAATGAAAAACTGTTTTTT. Full variable domain (missing parts from reference TRBV29-1 and TRBJ1-4): SAVISQKPSRDICQRGTSLTIQCQVDSQVTMMFWYRQQPGQSLTLIATANQGSEATYESGFVIDKFPISRPNLTFSTLTVSNMSPEDSSIYLCSVTRQYNEKLFFGSGTQLSVL.

This clonotype was seen only a few times. V and J are TRBV20-1 and TRBJ2-2; D gene ambiguous. Between the trimmed V and J ends, which lost 3 bases and 6 bases, there was a span of 11 bases. CDR3 length equals 13 residues. The germline V gene has CDR1 DFQATT and CDR2 SNEGSKA (reference sequence). The CDR3 reads CSASPQAAGELFF. CDR3 in DNA: TGCAGTGCTAGCCCCCAGGCGGCCGGGGAGCTGTTTTTT.

The chain couples TRBV20-1 to TRBJ2-7; 7 bases line up with TRBD2. The V and J ends lost 6 bases and 6 bases, in that order; junction bases with no gene match: 11. Germline CDR1 reads DFQATT; CDR2 reads SNEGSKA (reference sequence). There are 13 residues in the CDR3. CDR3 coding DNA: TGCAGTGCCCACCCGGGGAGGGCTCTCGAGCAGTACTTC. This codes for CSAHPGRALEQYF.

This clonotype was counted only a few times. The genes are TRBV7-2 and TRBJ1-1, with D uncertain. Germline values: CDR1 SGHTA, CDR2 FQGNSA. Trimming took 5 bases from V and 6 from J, leaving 13 bases between them. The CDR3 sequence is 13 residues long. The CDR3 coding sequence is TGTGCCAGCAGCCTCGGGAAAGGCTCTGAAGCTTTCTTT. Translating it yields CASSLGKGSEAFF.

The gene calls are TRBV29-1 and TRBJ2-3; D gene unclear. Germline loops: CDR1 SQVTM, CDR2 ANQGSEA. The CDR3 covers 12 residues. V was cut by 0 bases and J by 2 bases, with 3 bases left in between. The CDR3 DNA follows: TGCAGCGTTGAAGATGTCACAGATACGCAGTATTTT. It is translated as CSVEDVTDTQYF.

V is TRBV28 and J is TRBJ2-7; the D gene could be TRBD1 or TRBD2 (5 bases each). This CDR3 comprises 14 residues. With 5 bases removed from V and 2 bases from J, the gap between germline ends came to 13 bases. Per the germline V gene, CDR1 is MDHEN and CDR2 is SYDVKM. Here the CDR3 reads CASSGRDRPYEQYF. The CDR3 DNA sequence: TGTGCCAGCAGTGGCCGGGACCGGCCCTACGAGCAGTACTTC.

The chain joins TRBV5-1 to TRBJ2-7, with 10 bases matching TRBD2. V trimming: 0 bases; J trimming: 3 bases; junction bases outside the gene matches: 3. This CDR3 comprises 15 residues. Germline CDR1 and CDR2: SGHRS and YFSETQ. CDR3 loop: CASSLGTSGNYEQYF. CDR3 DNA: TGCGCCAGCAGCTTGGGGACTAGCGGTAACTACGAGCAGTACTTC.

The V gene is TRBV5-5, the J gene TRBJ2-3; no clear D. With 0 bases removed from V and 2 bases from J, the gap between germline ends came to 10 bases. The CDR3 loop spans 15 amino acids. The germline CDR1 and CDR2 sequences are SGHKS and YYEKEE (reference sequence). CDR3 nucleotides: TGTGCCAGCAGCTTGGGGGCCCTAGTCACAGATACGCAGTATTTT. It is translated as CASSLGALVTDTQYF.

This clonotype was observed many times. The chain carries TRBV5-1 and TRBJ2-3; D unresolved. V lost 4 bases, J lost 1 base, and 16 bases lay in between. The CDR3 has 16 residues. The V gene's germline CDR1 is SGHRS and CDR2 YFSETQ. Here the CDR3 DNA reads TGCGCCAGCAGCCCCCGATGGGCTGGCGGCACAGATACGCAGTATTTT. Translated: CASSPRWAGGTDTQYF.

This chain links TRBV5-1 with TRBJ2-4, with D perhaps TRBD2 (7 bases). Deletions cut 1 base from V and 6 bases from J, with 14 bases between. The CDR3 is 15 residues long. CDR1 is SGHRS and CDR2 is YFSETQ in the germline V gene. The CDR3 region has the DNA TGCGCCAGCAGCTTGATACAGGGCGGGGGAAACATTCAGTACTTC. Encoded protein: CASSLIQGGGNIQYF.